A selection of T cell receptor beta chains follows, all from one sample in a study of cytomegalovirus exposure and HLA in healthy donors. The method was immunoSEQ multiplex PCR; TCRdb's version includes in-frame clones alone and lacks a portion of them. The sample includes about 160,000 clones, around 77% of them seen just once. Sample: PBMCs. Every receptor here comes from a woman aged 30 to 39 in good health and CMV-seronegative. Both conserved end residues are part of each CDR3. Fields, in order: clone size, J gene, D gene, V gene, CDR3 length, CDR3 protein, CDR3 DNA. D genes are given only for firm matches. Only part of the rows carry a size: once, few, many, or a class if the clone is expanded.

abundance: NA; j_gene: TRBJ2-3; d_gene: NA; v_gene: TRBV7-9; len: 14; CDR3aa: CASRPRVAGDTQYF; CDR3nt: TGTGCCAGCAGGCCTCGGGTTGCTGGAGATACGCAGTATTTT
abundance: NA; j_gene: TRBJ1-2; d_gene: TRBD1; v_gene: TRBV5-4; len: 13; CDR3aa: CASSEQGAYGYTF; CDR3nt: TGTGCCAGCAGCGAACAGGGGGCTTATGGCTACACCTTC
abundance: NA; j_gene: TRBJ2-7; d_gene: TRBD2; v_gene: TRBV18; len: 15; CDR3aa: CASSPRVAGSYEQYF; CDR3nt: TGTGCCAGCTCACCCCGGGTAGCGGGATCCTACGAGCAGTACTTC
abundance: NA; j_gene: TRBJ2-7; d_gene: NA; v_gene: TRBV30; len: 12; CDR3aa: CAWTAGVYEQYF; CDR3nt: TGTGCCTGGACGGCAGGGGTATACGAGCAGTACTTC
abundance: NA; j_gene: TRBJ1-4; d_gene: TRBD1; v_gene: TRBV7-2; len: 14; CDR3aa: CASSYRDRDEKLFF; CDR3nt: TGTGCCAGCAGCTACCGGGACAGGGATGAAAAACTGTTTTTT
abundance: once; j_gene: TRBJ1-5; d_gene: TRBD1; v_gene: TRBV28; len: 15; CDR3aa: CASSPAGTANQPQHF; CDR3nt: TGTGCCAGCAGTCCAGCCGGGACAGCAAATCAGCCCCAGCATTTT
abundance: once; j_gene: TRBJ2-7; d_gene: NA; v_gene: TRBV11-1; len: 15; CDR3aa: CASSYRLGSSYEQYF; CDR3nt: TGTGCCAGCAGCTACAGGTTAGGATCCTCCTACGAGCAGTACTTC
abundance: NA; j_gene: TRBJ1-2; d_gene: NA; v_gene: TRBV5-5; len: 13; CDR3aa: CASSPDNVYGYTF; CDR3nt: TGTGCCAGCAGCCCGGACAACGTCTATGGCTACACCTTC
abundance: few; j_gene: TRBJ1-1; d_gene: NA; v_gene: TRBV4-1; len: 13; CDR3aa: CASSPWEGGKAFF; CDR3nt: TGCGCCAGCAGCCCCTGGGAGGGGGGTAAAGCTTTCTTT
abundance: NA; j_gene: TRBJ2-2; d_gene: TRBD1; v_gene: TRBV18; len: 16; CDR3aa: CASRSGATGETGELFF; CDR3nt: TGTGCCAGCCGTTCCGGGGCGACAGGGGAAACCGGGGAGCTGTTTTTT
abundance: NA; j_gene: TRBJ1-1; d_gene: NA; v_gene: TRBV19; len: 14; CDR3aa: CASNPRETNTEAFF; CDR3nt: TGTGCCAGTAACCCCAGGGAAACGAACACTGAAGCTTTCTTT
abundance: once; j_gene: TRBJ1-5; d_gene: NA; v_gene: TRBV27; len: 16; CDR3aa: CASSRITGGGNRPQHF; CDR3nt: TGTGCCAGCAGTCGGATTACGGGCGGGGGTAATCGGCCCCAGCATTTT
abundance: once; j_gene: TRBJ2-7; d_gene: NA; v_gene: TRBV7-9; len: 14; CDR3aa: CASSLSRGYDEQYF; CDR3nt: TGTGCCAGCAGCTTAAGCAGGGGCTACGACGAGCAGTACTTC
abundance: NA; j_gene: TRBJ2-5; d_gene: NA; v_gene: TRBV6-1; len: 14; CDR3aa: CASSQPGQQETQYF; CDR3nt: TGTGCCAGCAGTCAACCCGGACAGCAAGAGACCCAGTACTTC
abundance: NA; j_gene: TRBJ2-7; d_gene: NA; v_gene: TRBV25-1; len: 15; CDR3aa: CASSDRTRVKDEQYF; CDR3nt: TGTGCCAGCAGTGACCGAACCAGGGTGAAGGACGAGCAGTACTTC
abundance: NA; j_gene: TRBJ2-2; d_gene: TRBD2; v_gene: TRBV9; len: 17; CDR3aa: CASSGLAGLAGKGELFF; CDR3nt: TGTGCCAGCAGCGGACTCGCGGGACTAGCGGGGAAGGGGGAGCTGTTTTTT
abundance: NA; j_gene: TRBJ2-1; d_gene: NA; v_gene: TRBV5-6; len: 15; CDR3aa: CASSFPRKWPGEQFF; CDR3nt: TGTGCCAGCAGCTTTCCAAGGAAGTGGCCAGGAGAGCAGTTCTTC
abundance: NA; j_gene: TRBJ1-1; d_gene: NA; v_gene: TRBV7-9; len: 15; CDR3aa: CASSLGEGRNTEAFF; CDR3nt: TGTGCCAGCAGCTTAGGGGAGGGCCGGAACACTGAAGCTTTCTTT
abundance: few; j_gene: TRBJ2-7; d_gene: NA; v_gene: TRBV27; len: 13; CDR3aa: CASSWTDNYEQYF; CDR3nt: TGTGCCAGCAGTTGGACGGACAACTACGAGCAGTACTTC
abundance: NA; j_gene: TRBJ1-5; d_gene: TRBD1; v_gene: TRBV28; len: 14; CDR3aa: CASSVTGGNQPQHF; CDR3nt: TGTGCCAGCAGTGTGACAGGGGGCAATCAGCCCCAGCATTTT
abundance: once; j_gene: TRBJ2-5; d_gene: NA; v_gene: TRBV7-9; len: 14; CDR3aa: CASSFGGPRETQYF; CDR3nt: TGTGCCAGCAGCTTTGGGGGCCCTCGGGAGACCCAGTACTTC
abundance: few; j_gene: TRBJ2-7; d_gene: TRBD1; v_gene: TRBV13; len: 16; CDR3aa: CASSLMAGQGASEQYF; CDR3nt: TGTGCCAGCAGCTTAATGGCAGGGCAGGGGGCTAGCGAGCAGTACTTC
abundance: NA; j_gene: TRBJ2-1; d_gene: NA; v_gene: TRBV27; len: 16; CDR3aa: CASSPSVQDSYNEQFF; CDR3nt: TGTGCCAGCAGTCCATCGGTACAGGACTCCTACAATGAGCAGTTCTTC
abundance: NA; j_gene: TRBJ2-3; d_gene: TRBD2; v_gene: TRBV7-6; len: 14; CDR3aa: CASSLYGGRDTQYF; CDR3nt: TGTGCCAGCAGCTTGTACGGCGGGAGAGATACGCAGTATTTT
abundance: NA; j_gene: TRBJ2-5; d_gene: TRBD2; v_gene: TRBV15; len: 16; CDR3aa: CATSRGGASGEETQYF; CDR3nt: TGTGCCACCAGCAGAGGAGGGGCTAGCGGCGAAGAGACCCAGTACTTC
abundance: NA; j_gene: TRBJ1-2; d_gene: NA; v_gene: TRBV19; len: 14; CDR3aa: CASSISRGGSGYTF; CDR3nt: TGTGCCAGTAGTATCTCACGCGGGGGTTCTGGCTACACCTTC
abundance: NA; j_gene: TRBJ1-1; d_gene: NA; v_gene: TRBV19; len: 12; CDR3aa: CASSIGDREAFF; CDR3nt: TGTGCCAGTAGTATCGGAGATCGAGAAGCTTTCTTT
abundance: few; j_gene: TRBJ2-1; d_gene: TRBD1; v_gene: TRBV5-6; len: 11; CDR3aa: CASSLTDRTFF; CDR3nt: TGTGCCAGCAGCTTGACGGACAGGACGTTCTTC
abundance: NA; j_gene: TRBJ1-3; d_gene: NA; v_gene: TRBV18; len: 14; CDR3aa: CASSPPGGGNTIYF; CDR3nt: TGTGCCAGCTCACCACCCGGAGGAGGAAACACCATATATTTT
abundance: NA; j_gene: TRBJ2-7; d_gene: NA; v_gene: TRBV10-3; len: 16; CDR3aa: CAIPPSGPRRNYEQYF; CDR3nt: TGTGCCATCCCCCCCAGCGGGCCCCGCCGAAACTACGAGCAGTACTTC
abundance: many; j_gene: TRBJ2-1; d_gene: TRBD2; v_gene: TRBV2; len: 16; CDR3aa: CASSARLAGTYNEQFF; CDR3nt: TGTGCCAGCAGTGCGCGACTAGCGGGGACCTACAATGAGCAGTTCTTC
abundance: NA; j_gene: TRBJ2-5; d_gene: TRBD2; v_gene: TRBV5-4; len: 15; CDR3aa: CASSRQREGPETQYF; CDR3nt: TGTGCCAGCAGCCGCCAGCGGGAGGGCCCAGAGACCCAGTACTTC
abundance: NA; j_gene: TRBJ2-7; d_gene: NA; v_gene: TRBV10-3; len: 14; CDR3aa: CATSAGTPDYEQYF; CDR3nt: TGTGCCACCTCGGCGGGAACCCCTGATTACGAGCAGTACTTC
abundance: NA; j_gene: TRBJ2-7; d_gene: NA; v_gene: TRBV15; len: 15; CDR3aa: CATSRGSADSYEQYF; CDR3nt: TGTGCCACCAGCAGAGGGTCTGCGGACTCCTACGAGCAGTACTTC
abundance: NA; j_gene: TRBJ2-1; d_gene: TRBD1; v_gene: TRBV7-8; len: 11; CDR3aa: CASSQQGTQFF; CDR3nt: TGTGCCAGCAGCCAACAGGGGACACAGTTCTTC
abundance: NA; j_gene: TRBJ1-2; d_gene: NA; v_gene: TRBV29-1; len: 9; CDR3aa: CSAEEGYTF; CDR3nt: TGCAGCGCCGAGGAAGGCTACACCTTC
abundance: NA; j_gene: TRBJ1-6; d_gene: TRBD1; v_gene: TRBV5-1; len: 15; CDR3aa: CASSLGDSFNSPLHF; CDR3nt: TGCGCCAGCAGCTTAGGGGACAGCTTTAATTCACCCCTCCACTTT
abundance: NA; j_gene: TRBJ1-1; d_gene: TRBD1; v_gene: TRBV6-1; len: 17; CDR3aa: CASSENTGQGVNTEAFF; CDR3nt: TGTGCCAGCAGTGAAAACACCGGACAGGGGGTGAACACTGAAGCTTTCTTT
abundance: NA; j_gene: TRBJ2-1; d_gene: NA; v_gene: TRBV19; len: 15; CDR3aa: CASSIATRANPSQFF; CDR3nt: TGTGCCAGTAGTATAGCCACCCGCGCAAACCCTTCGCAGTTCTTC
abundance: few; j_gene: TRBJ2-7; d_gene: NA; v_gene: TRBV5-1; len: 14; CDR3aa: CASSLGDFSYEQYF; CDR3nt: TGCGCCAGCAGCTTGGGGGACTTCTCCTACGAGCAGTACTTC
abundance: NA; j_gene: TRBJ2-3; d_gene: TRBD2; v_gene: TRBV27; len: 17; CDR3aa: CASSPKTKRDVTDTQYF; CDR3nt: TGTGCCAGCAGTCCGAAAACAAAGCGGGACGTCACAGATACGCAGTATTTT
abundance: NA; j_gene: TRBJ2-7; d_gene: NA; v_gene: TRBV30; len: 12; CDR3aa: CAWSVVAEAQYF; CDR3nt: TGTGCCTGGAGTGTAGTTGCCGAGGCGCAGTACTTC
abundance: NA; j_gene: TRBJ2-1; d_gene: NA; v_gene: TRBV19; len: 15; CDR3aa: CASSVDTGMYNEQFF; CDR3nt: TGTGCCAGTAGTGTTGACACAGGGATGTACAATGAGCAGTTCTTC
abundance: NA; j_gene: TRBJ1-5; d_gene: TRBD1; v_gene: TRBV5-1; len: 15; CDR3aa: CASSAGGYSNQPQHF; CDR3nt: TGCGCCAGCAGCGCAGGGGGATATAGCAATCAGCCCCAGCATTTT
abundance: NA; j_gene: TRBJ1-2; d_gene: TRBD1; v_gene: TRBV19; len: 18; CDR3aa: CASSILGDRGRSEDGYTF; CDR3nt: TGTGCCAGTAGTATACTGGGGGACAGGGGGCGCTCCGAGGATGGCTACACCTTC
abundance: NA; j_gene: TRBJ2-3; d_gene: TRBD2; v_gene: TRBV7-9; len: 15; CDR3aa: CASSETSGLTDTQYF; CDR3nt: TGTGCCAGCAGCGAAACTAGCGGCCTCACAGATACGCAGTATTTT
abundance: NA; j_gene: TRBJ1-2; d_gene: NA; v_gene: TRBV18; len: 14; CDR3aa: CASSHRSINYGYTF; CDR3nt: TGTGCCAGCTCTCACCGGAGTATTAACTATGGCTACACCTTC